This T cell receptor beta chain was sequenced in a study of cytomegalovirus exposure and HLA in healthy donors. The germline V and J ends were trimmed by 3 bases and 8 bases, with 14 bases remaining between them. The CDR3 runs to 14 residues. Germline V gives CDR1 WSHSY, CDR2 SAAADI. Both 60 Vbeta primers and 13 Jbeta primers went into the PCR. The method was immunoSEQ multiplex PCR; TCRdb's version includes in-frame clones alone and lacks a portion of them. This sample yields around 120,000 clones, of which roughly 80% are seen a single time; around 3.3% belongs to the top ten. Note on this clone: Antigen: not known.

Findings of the study overall: Later analysis showed TCR association rates varying by HLA locus, highest for DRB1 and lowest for HLA-C. Later genetic work tied a missense DCLRE1C variant to beta-chain V and J trimming.

The rearrangement uses TRBV10-2 and TRBJ2-1; a weak D match, TRBD2 (7 bases). The TCR comes from a male donor in good health and CMV-seronegative. Sequenced input: PBMCs. The CDR3 DNA sequence: TGCGCCAGCAGTGAAGGGGAGGGGGGGTATGAGCAGTTCTTC. This sequence encodes CASSEGEGGYEQFF.